This T cell receptor beta chain is drawn from a study of PD-1 blockade in classical Hodgkin lymphoma. Study-level results: Newly diagnosed patients reportedly had lower baseline TCR diversity than healthy donors. Patients with a complete response exhibited baseline diversity comparable to newly diagnosed patients.

Worth noting for this clone: No antigen is known for it.

Each patient's relapse followed autologous stem cell transplantation, and brentuximab vedotin exposure varied. The protocol was immunoSEQ multiplex PCR, while the TCRdb copy is restricted to in-frame clones and leaves out a portion. The sample shows about 13,000 clones, 91% of them seen only once. CDR3 length: 14 amino acids. V dropped 3 bases and J dropped 3; count of bases not matched to a gene: 3. Germline CDR1 and CDR2: KGHSH and LQKENI. The chain couples TRBV18 to TRBJ2-3; 7 nucleotides align to TRBD2. The input for sequencing was peripheral blood mononuclear cells (PBMCs), taken at baseline. The TCR was taken from a human donor with classical Hodgkin lymphoma. The CDR3 protein is CASSPWGGTDTQYF. The DNA for the CDR3 is TGTGCCAGCTCACCGTGGGGGGGGACAGATACGCAGTATTTT. Variable domain in full (rest from reference TRBV18 and TRBJ2-3): NAGVMQNPRHLVRRRGQEARLRCSPMKGHSHVYWYRQLPEEGLKFMVYLQKENIIDESGMPKERFSAEFPKEGPSILRIQQVVRGDSAAYFCASSPWGGTDTQYFGPGTRLTVL.